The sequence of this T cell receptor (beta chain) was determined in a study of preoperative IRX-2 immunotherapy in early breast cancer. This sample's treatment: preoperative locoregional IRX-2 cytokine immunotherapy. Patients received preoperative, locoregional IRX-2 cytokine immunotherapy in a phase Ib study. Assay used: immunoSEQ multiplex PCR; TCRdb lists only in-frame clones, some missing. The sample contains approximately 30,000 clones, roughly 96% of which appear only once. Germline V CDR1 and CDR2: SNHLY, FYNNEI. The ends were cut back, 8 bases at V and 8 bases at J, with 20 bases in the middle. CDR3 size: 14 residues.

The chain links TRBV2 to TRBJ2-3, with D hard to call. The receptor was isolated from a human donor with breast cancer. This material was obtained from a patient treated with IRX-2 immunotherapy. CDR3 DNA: TGTGCCAGCGGGATCGGGCCCCAGTCAGGTACGCAGTATTTT. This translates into CASGIGPQSGTQYF.